A single sample is the source of the 19 T cell receptor beta chains below, sequenced in a study of technical replicates of blood from a handful of donors. Method: immunoSEQ multiplex PCR; TCRdb's copy keeps in-frame clones and lacks some. The sample consists of tens of thousands of clones, 95% of them appearing once. The sample taken for sequencing was T cells isolated from PBMCs. The receptors shown here come from a human donor in good health.

The genes are TRBV4-1 and TRBJ1-2; D uncertain. The CDR3 sequence is 13 residues long. Trimming left V 2 bases short and J 4 bases short, with 8 bases between. Germline V gives CDR1 MGHRA, CDR2 YSYEKL. CDR3 sequence (DNA): TGCGCCAGCAGCCAACAGATGATCTATGGCTACACCTTC. It codes for CASSQQMIYGYTF.

The chain links TRBV30 to TRBJ2-1, with 7 nucleotides matching TRBD1. Per the germline V gene, CDR1 is GTSNPN and CDR2 is SVGIG (reference sequence). The CDR3 consists of 15 residues. V was pared by 2 bases and J by 1 base, with 5 bases of the junction left unmatched. CDR3 amino acids: CAWSSGTASYNEQFF. The CDR3 nucleotides read TGTGCCTGGAGTTCCGGGACAGCTTCCTACAATGAGCAGTTCTTC.

This clone was seen only once. The chain has TRBV6-1 and TRBJ1-1; the D is unclear. The CDR3 loop spans 12 amino acids. Trimming removed 2 bases from V and 4 bases from J, with 5 bases in between. Germline CDR1 reads MNHNS; CDR2 reads SASEGT. As DNA, the CDR3 is TGTGCCAGCAGTGAATCAGGCACTGAAGCTTTCTTT. Translated: CASSESGTEAFF.

The gene calls are TRBV5-5 and TRBJ1-5; unclear D gene. Germline-derived CDR1 and CDR2 are SGHKS and YYEKEE (reference sequence). Deletions cut 4 bases from V and 3 bases from J, with 14 bases between. This CDR3 region has 15 residues. The CDR3 loop is CASSPEEGFNQPQHF. The CDR3 nucleotides read TGTGCCAGCAGCCCGGAGGAGGGATTCAATCAGCCCCAGCATTTT. Together with reference TRBV5-5 and TRBJ1-5, the CDR3 gives the full variable domain: DAGVTQSPTHLIKTRGQQVTLRCSPISGHKSVSWYQQVLGQGPQFIFQYYEKEERGRGNFPDRFSARQFPNYSSELNVNALLLGDSALYLCASSPEEGFNQPQHFGDGTRLSIL.

This clone occurred once. The chain links TRBV7-3 to TRBJ2-1; 8 bases align to TRBD2. The CDR3 has 15 residues. Per the germline V gene, CDR1 is SGHTA and CDR2 is FQGTGA. The V segment lost 2 bases and the J segment 8 bases; nucleotides outside the gene matches: 8. The CDR3 is CASSLGTRGSDEQFF. The DNA of the CDR3 is TGTGCCAGCAGCTTAGGGACTAGGGGGTCCGATGAGCAGTTCTTC.

V usage is TRBV2 and J usage is TRBJ2-3; TRBD2 matches at 9 bases. The trim removed 0 bases at V and 6 bases at J, leaving 10 bases unmatched. CDR3 length equals 17 residues. CDR1 and CDR2 from the germline V gene are SNHLY and FYNNEI. Here the CDR3 reads CASSEAPSGDLGDTQYF. Here the CDR3 DNA reads TGTGCCAGCAGTGAAGCCCCTAGCGGGGATCTCGGCGATACGCAGTATTTT.

This clone occurred a few times. This sequence joins TRBV2 and TRBJ2-5, with TRBD2 identical over 8 bases. With V trimmed by 2 bases and J by 5 bases, 4 bases remained unmatched. Germline lookup yields CDR1 SNHLY and CDR2 FYNNEI. This CDR3 has 14 residues. The CDR3 region has the DNA TGTGCCAGCAGTGAAAGGACTAGCCGGGAGACCCAGTACTTC. This translates into CASSERTSRETQYF.

The V gene is TRBV21-1, the J gene TRBJ2-1; TRBD2, the table's D call, lacks a check against the DNA. TRBV21-1 is recorded as a pseudogene. The CDR3 spans 16 residues. This CDR3 reads CASSKTSGSSPNEQFF. As DNA, the CDR3 is TGTGCCAGCAGCAAAACTAGCGGGAGTTCCCCCAATGAGCAGTTCTTC.

This clone was seen more than once but under ten times. The chain employs TRBV6-5 and TRBJ1-1, with D uncertain. The CDR3 sequence is 14 residues long. The germline V gene encodes CDR1 MNHEY and CDR2 SVGAGI. V was clipped by 4 bases and J by 2 bases, with 11 bases between them. CDR3 coding DNA: TGTGCCAGCAGTTTTGGGCCGGTTAACACTGAAGCTTTCTTT. Translation gives CASSFGPVNTEAFF.

The chain joins TRBV4-1 to TRBJ1-1, with a tentative D call TRBD1 (5 bases). CDR3 length: 16 amino acids. CDR1 is MGHRA, CDR2 YSYEKL, per germline. V lost 4 bases and J lost 3, with 18 bases in between. The CDR3 is CASSPETAGGDTEAFF. The CDR3, as DNA: TGCGCCAGCAGCCCGGAGACAGCGGGAGGGGACACTGAAGCTTTCTTT.

This chain links TRBV29-1 with TRBJ2-7; 7 bases are a match to TRBD1. In germline, CDR1 is SQVTM, CDR2 ANQGSEA. There are 14 residues in the CDR3. V lost 5 bases and J lost 4; bases outside the gene matches: 11. The CDR3 DNA reads as TGCAGCGTTCGGACAGGCGTGGAACCTTACGAGCAGTACTTC. This encodes CSVRTGVEPYEQYF.

Here the CDR3 DNA reads TGTGCCAGTAGTATGGCTAGCGGAACCTACAATGAGCAGTTCTTC. Translated: CASSMASGTYNEQFF. The chain links TRBV19 to TRBJ2-1, with 7 bases lining up with TRBD2. V was pared by 3 bases and J by 2 bases, with 4 bases of the junction left unmatched. The germline CDR1 and CDR2 sequences are LNHDA and SQIVND (reference sequence). This CDR3 is built from 15 residues.

This sequence joins TRBV28 and TRBJ2-4, with D maybe TRBD1 (5 bases). The length of the CDR3 is 16 residues. Germline values: CDR1 MDHEN, CDR2 SYDVKM. The germline V and J ends were trimmed by 7 bases and 0 bases, with 16 bases remaining between them. CDR3 sequence (DNA): TGTGCCAGCATTCAGCAGGGCCTTATAGCCAAAAACATTCAGTACTTC. It specifies CASIQQGLIAKNIQYF.

This sequence joins TRBV5-4 and TRBJ2-7; 15 bases agree with TRBD2. CDR1 SGHNT and CDR2 YYREEE come from the germline V gene (reference sequence). V dropped 3 bases and J dropped 4; count of bases not matched to a gene: 2. The CDR3 sequence is 15 residues long. For the CDR3, the DNA is TGTGCCAGCAGCTCCGGACTAGCGGGAGGGTACGAGCAGTACTTC. Amino acids: CASSSGLAGGYEQYF.

This clone was recorded only once. The CDR3: CASGWRTGPTSYEQYF. In nucleotides, the CDR3 is TGTGCTAGTGGTTGGAGGACGGGTCCCACCTCCTACGAGCAGTACTTC. The V gene is TRBV12-5, the J gene TRBJ2-7; D perhaps matches TRBD2 (5 bases). Trimming shortened V by 4 bases and J by 0 bases, and 16 bases separated the two germline ends. This CDR3 is built from 16 residues. Germline V gene data show CDR1 as LGHNT and CDR2 as FRNRAP.

The V and J genes are TRBV2 and TRBJ1-2; 8 bases are shared with TRBD1. Germline CDR1 and CDR2: SNHLY and FYNNEI. With V trimmed by 7 bases and J by 6 bases, 22 bases remained unmatched. CDR3 size: 18 residues. Here the CDR3 reads CASIEDGDRLGGGDGYTF. CDR3 bases: TGTGCCAGCATAGAAGATGGGGACAGGCTAGGAGGTGGGGATGGCTACACCTTC.

J is TRBJ1-3 and V is TRBV7-8; D is unclear. This CDR3 contains 12 residues. The germline gives CDR1 SGHVS, CDR2 FQNEAQ. V gave up 1 base and J gave up 8 bases, with 6 bases separating them. The CDR3 DNA is TGTGCCAGCAGCTTAGTACCAGACACCATATATTTT. Its translation is CASSLVPDTIYF.

This clone has more than one count but fewer than ten. This chain links TRBV19 with TRBJ1-2, with a possible D match to TRBD1 (5 bases). This CDR3 has 16 amino acids. Trimming cost V 4 bases and J 4 bases, with 19 bases left between them. Germline V gene data show CDR1 as LNHDA and CDR2 as SQIVND (reference sequence). CDR3 DNA sequence: TGTGCCAGTAGTACAACCTGGGGGGATTTGGTCTATGGCTACACCTTC. It is translated as CASSTTWGDLVYGYTF.

This chain uses TRBV18 with TRBJ2-1, with a weak D call TRBD1 (5 bases). The length of the CDR3 is 17 residues. The ends were cut back, 3 bases at V and 0 bases at J, with 15 bases in the middle. The germline CDR1 and CDR2 sequences are KGHSH and LQKENI. This CDR3 is CASSPGFQGSSYNEQFF. CDR3 nucleotides: TGTGCCAGCTCACCCGGTTTTCAGGGAAGCTCCTACAATGAGCAGTTCTTC.